This paragraph reports one T cell receptor (beta chain). Its matching antigen is unknown. This CDR3 comprises 16 residues. Trimming removed 6 bases from V and 1 base from J; junction bases left unmatched: 9. In germline, CDR1 is LNHDA, CDR2 SQIVND (reference sequence). This specimen comes from a study of radiation and T cells in renal cell carcinoma. Study-level points and caveats: In blood, top tumor clones expanded by 2 weeks, shrinking by 4. No pretreatment tumor biopsies were available for baseline clonotypes.

Time point in this sample: blood 4 weeks post-SBRT, at nephrectomy. Indicated treatment: 15 Gy SBRT to primary tumor, nephrectomy 4 weeks later. Nephrectomy followed 15 Gy stereotactic body radiation by 4 weeks. Method: immunoSEQ multiplex PCR; TCRdb's copy keeps in-frame clones and lacks some. The table includes some 150,000 clones, about 88% detected once. The V gene is TRBV19, the J gene TRBJ1-5; 7 bases are shared with TRBD1. This specimen was blood, taken from a patient whose treatment included radiotherapy and nephrectomy. The TCR sequence derives from a woman between 50 and 59 years old with renal cell carcinoma. CDR3 sequence reads: CASRLDREGSNQPQHF. The CDR3 DNA is TGTGCCAGTAGGTTAGACAGGGAGGGGAGCAATCAGCCCCAGCATTTT.